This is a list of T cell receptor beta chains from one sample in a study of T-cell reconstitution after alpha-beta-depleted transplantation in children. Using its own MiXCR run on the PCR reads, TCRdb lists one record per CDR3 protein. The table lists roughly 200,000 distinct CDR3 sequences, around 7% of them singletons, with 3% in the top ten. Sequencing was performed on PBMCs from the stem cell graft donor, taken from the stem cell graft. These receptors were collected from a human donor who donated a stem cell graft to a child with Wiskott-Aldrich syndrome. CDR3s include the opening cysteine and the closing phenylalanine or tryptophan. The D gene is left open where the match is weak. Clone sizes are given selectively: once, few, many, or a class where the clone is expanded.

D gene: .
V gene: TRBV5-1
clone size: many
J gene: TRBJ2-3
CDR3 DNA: TGCGCCAGCAGCTTGGTAGGAGGGGCAGATACGCAGTATTTT
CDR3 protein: CASSLVGGADTQYF

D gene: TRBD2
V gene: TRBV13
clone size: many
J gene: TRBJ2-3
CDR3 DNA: TGTGCCAGCAGCTTAGAAGCGGGACCGCTAGATACGCAGTATTTT
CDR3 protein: CASSLEAGPLDTQYF

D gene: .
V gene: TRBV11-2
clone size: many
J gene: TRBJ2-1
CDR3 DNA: TGTGCCAGCAGCAACATTCACTGGGAGCAGTTCTTC
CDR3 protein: CASSNIHWEQFF

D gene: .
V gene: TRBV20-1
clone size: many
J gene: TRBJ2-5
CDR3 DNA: TGCAGTGCTAGGTCCCAAGAGACCCAGTACTTC
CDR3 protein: CSARSQETQYF

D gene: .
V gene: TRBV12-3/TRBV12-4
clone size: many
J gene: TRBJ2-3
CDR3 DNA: TGTGCCAGCAGACCTTCGGTGAACGACCCGTGGGACACAGATACGCAGTATTTT
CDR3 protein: CASRPSVNDPWDTDTQYF

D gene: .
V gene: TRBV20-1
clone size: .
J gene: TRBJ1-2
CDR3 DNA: TGCAGTGCTAGAGTTAGTATCGCAAACTATGGCTACACCTTC
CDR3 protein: CSARVSIANYGYTF

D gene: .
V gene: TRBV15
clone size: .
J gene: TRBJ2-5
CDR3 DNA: TGTGCCACCAGCAGAGACCAAGAGACCCAGTACTTC
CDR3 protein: CATSRDQETQYF

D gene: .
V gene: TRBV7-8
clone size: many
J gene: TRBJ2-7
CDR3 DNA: TGTGCCAGCAGCGCCGGGATGCGTGTCGAGCAGTACTTC
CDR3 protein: CASSAGMRVEQYF

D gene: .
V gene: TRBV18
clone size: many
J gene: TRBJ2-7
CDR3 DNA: TGTGCCAGCTCACCACGGGTAGATCGGTACGAGCAGTACTTC
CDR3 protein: CASSPRVDRYEQYF

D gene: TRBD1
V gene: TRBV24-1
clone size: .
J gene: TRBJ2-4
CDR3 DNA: TGTGCCGCGGCGACAGGGCCGTCTGACATTCAGTACTTC
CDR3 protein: CAAATGPSDIQYF

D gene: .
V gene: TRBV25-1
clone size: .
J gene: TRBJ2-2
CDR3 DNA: TGTGCCAGCATCGGGCTAAGTGGCGACACCGGGGAGCTGTTTTTT
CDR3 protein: CASIGLSGDTGELFF

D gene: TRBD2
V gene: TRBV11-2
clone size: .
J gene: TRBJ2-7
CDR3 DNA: TGTGCCAGCAGCAAACTAGCGGGAGGACTCTACGAGCAGTACTTC
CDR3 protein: CASSKLAGGLYEQYF

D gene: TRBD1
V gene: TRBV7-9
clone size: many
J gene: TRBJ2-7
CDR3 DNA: TGTGCCAGCAGCTCCCGGGACAGGGCCTACGAGCAGTACTTC
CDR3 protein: CASSSRDRAYEQYF

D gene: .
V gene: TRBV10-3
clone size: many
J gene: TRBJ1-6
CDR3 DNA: TGTGCCATCAGTGATGACATTAAAGATTCACCCCTCCACTTT
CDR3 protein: CAISDDIKDSPLHF

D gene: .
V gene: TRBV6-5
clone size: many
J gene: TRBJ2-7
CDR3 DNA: TGTGCCAGCAGCCTCCTGGACTACTCGACCTACGAGCAGTACTTC
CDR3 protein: CASSLLDYSTYEQYF

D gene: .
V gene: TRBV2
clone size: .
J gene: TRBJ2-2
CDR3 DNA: TGTGCCAGCAGACAGGACGCGGGGACCGGGGAGCTGTTTTTT
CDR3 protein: CASRQDAGTGELFF

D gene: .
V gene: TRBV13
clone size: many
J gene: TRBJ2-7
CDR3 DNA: TGTGCCAGCAGCGGGGCAGTGGGGTCCAGGGGTATCGAGCAGTACTTC
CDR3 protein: CASSGAVGSRGIEQYF

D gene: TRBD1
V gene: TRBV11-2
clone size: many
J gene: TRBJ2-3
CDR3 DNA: TGTGCCAGCAGCGTAAAGGCAGGGACAGGGATTTTACCAGATACGCAGTATTTT
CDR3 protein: CASSVKAGTGILPDTQYF

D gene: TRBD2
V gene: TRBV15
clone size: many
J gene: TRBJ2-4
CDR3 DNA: TGTGCCACCAGCATGGGGGGGGGAGCCAAAAACATTCAGTACTTC
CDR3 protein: CATSMGGGAKNIQYF

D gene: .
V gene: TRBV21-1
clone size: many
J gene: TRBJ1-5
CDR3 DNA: TGTGCCAGCAGCACCCCGCAGTGGGGGGCGGTTCAGCCCCAGCATTTT
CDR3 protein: CASSTPQWGAVQPQHF

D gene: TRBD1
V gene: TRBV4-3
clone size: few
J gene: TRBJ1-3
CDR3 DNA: TGCGCCAGCAGCCAAGACGGGACAGGGGGGACTGGAAACACCATATATTTT
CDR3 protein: CASSQDGTGGTGNTIYF

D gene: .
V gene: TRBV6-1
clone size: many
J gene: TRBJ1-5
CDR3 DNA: TGTGCCAGCAGTGAAGATCGGCCCCAGCATTTT
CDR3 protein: CASSEDRPQHF

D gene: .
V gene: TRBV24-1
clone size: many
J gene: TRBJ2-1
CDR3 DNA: TGTGCCACCAATGATTTCTGGGAGACCAATGAGCAGTTCTTC
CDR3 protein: CATNDFWETNEQFF

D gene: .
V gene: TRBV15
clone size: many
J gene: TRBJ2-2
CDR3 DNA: TGTGCCACCAGCAGGTTAGAGGGACCTACTAACACCGGGGAGCTGTTTTTT
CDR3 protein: CATSRLEGPTNTGELFF

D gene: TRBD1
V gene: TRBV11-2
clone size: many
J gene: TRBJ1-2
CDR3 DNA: TGTGCCAGCAGCTTCGACAGGGGTACCGGTGGCTACACCTTC
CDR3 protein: CASSFDRGTGGYTF

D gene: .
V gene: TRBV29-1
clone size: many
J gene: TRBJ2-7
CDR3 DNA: TGCAGCGTTGGCCCCCGGGGCCCAATGGACGAGCAGTACTTC
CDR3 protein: CSVGPRGPMDEQYF

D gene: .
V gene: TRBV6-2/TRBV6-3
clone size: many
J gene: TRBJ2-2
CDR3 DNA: TGTGCCAGCAGTTATCCCGGGGAGCTGTTTTTT
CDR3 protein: CASSYPGELFF

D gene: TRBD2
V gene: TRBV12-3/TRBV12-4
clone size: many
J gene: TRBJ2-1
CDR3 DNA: TGTGCCATCGGGACTAGCACTCTCGATGAGCAGTTCTTC
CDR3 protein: CAIGTSTLDEQFF

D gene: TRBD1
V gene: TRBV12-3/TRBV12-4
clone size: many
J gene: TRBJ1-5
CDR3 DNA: TGTGCCAGCAGTTACAGGGGCTATCAGCCCCAGCATTTT
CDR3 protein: CASSYRGYQPQHF

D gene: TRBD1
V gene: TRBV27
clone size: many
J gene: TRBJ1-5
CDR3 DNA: TGTGCCAGCAGTTTATCTCCAGGGGGCTTACAGCCCCAGCATTTT
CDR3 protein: CASSLSPGGLQPQHF

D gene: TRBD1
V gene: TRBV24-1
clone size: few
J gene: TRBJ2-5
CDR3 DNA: TGTGCCACTTCACGTACCGGGACAGGGGCCCAAGAGACCCAGTACTTC
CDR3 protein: CATSRTGTGAQETQYF

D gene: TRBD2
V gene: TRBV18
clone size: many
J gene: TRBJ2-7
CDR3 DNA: TGTGCCAGCTCACCTCCGGGACTAGCGGGAGAAGAGCAGTACTTC
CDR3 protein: CASSPPGLAGEEQYF

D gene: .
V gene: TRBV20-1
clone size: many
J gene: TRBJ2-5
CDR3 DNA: TGCAGTGCTAGACCTAGCTCCCAAGAGACCCAGTACTTC
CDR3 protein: CSARPSSQETQYF

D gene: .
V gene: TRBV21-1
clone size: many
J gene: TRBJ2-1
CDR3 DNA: TGTGCCACCAGCCCCGGGACAGGACAACAAAGCGATGAGCAGTTCTTC
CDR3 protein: CATSPGTGQQSDEQFF

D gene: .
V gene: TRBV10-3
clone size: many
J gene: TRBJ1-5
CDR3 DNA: TGTGCCATCAATAATGGGAAGGACGGTAGTCAGCCCCAGCATTTT
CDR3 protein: CAINNGKDGSQPQHF

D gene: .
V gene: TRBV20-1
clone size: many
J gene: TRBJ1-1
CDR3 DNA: TGCAGTGCTCCGGAGGGCCCAAGCCGGGGTTATTCACCTGAAGCTTTCTTT
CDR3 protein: CSAPEGPSRGYSPEAFF

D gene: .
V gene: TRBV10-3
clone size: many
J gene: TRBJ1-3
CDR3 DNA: TGTGCCATCAACCCCGCCAGGGGTGGAAACACCATATATTTT
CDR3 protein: CAINPARGGNTIYF